A selection of T cell receptor beta chains follows, all from one sample in a study of radiation and T cells in renal cell carcinoma. Measured with immunoSEQ multiplex PCR; TCRdb has only the in-frame clones, and not every one. The sample holds 150,000 or so clones, 88% seen once. The material sequenced was blood, taken from a patient whose treatment included radiotherapy and nephrectomy. The receptors were sampled from a woman aged 70-85 years with renal cell carcinoma. Each CDR3 is given with its conserved first and last residue. The D gene is left open where the match is weak. Some rows have no size entry. The others give once, few or many, or a class for an expanded clone.

TRBV7-2	-	12	TRBJ2-5	TRBD2	CASGLAEETQYF	TGTGCCAGCGGACTAGCGGAAGAGACCCAGTACTTC
TRBV28	-	13	TRBJ1-4	-	CASSLGGGGKLFF	TGTGCCAGCAGTTTGGGCGGTGGAGGGAAACTGTTTTTT
TRBV7-6	-	16	TRBJ2-7	-	CASSLFGAGASYEQYF	TGTGCCAGCAGCCTCTTTGGCGCGGGGGCCAGCTACGAGCAGTACTTC
TRBV4-3	-	18	TRBJ2-5	TRBD2	CASSQGSRARGGRETQYF	TGCGCCAGCAGCCAAGGTTCCAGAGCGCGGGGGGGCCGGGAGACCCAGTACTTC
TRBV30	-	12	TRBJ2-7	-	CAWTQGTYEQYF	TGTGCCTGGACACAGGGTACCTACGAGCAGTACTTC
TRBV7-9	-	14	TRBJ1-5	-	CASSLVGGPSPQHF	TGTGCCAGCAGCTTAGTAGGCGGGCCCTCGCCCCAGCATTTT
TRBV7-2	-	15	TRBJ2-5	TRBD2	CASSLGAGGRETQYF	TGTGCCAGCAGCTTAGGGGCGGGGGGCCGCGAGACCCAGTACTTC
TRBV19	-	15	TRBJ2-3	-	CASSIDPGPTDTQYF	TGTGCCAGTAGTATAGACCCGGGGCCCACAGATACGCAGTATTTT
TRBV6-1	-	14	TRBJ1-4	TRBD1	CASSVDRRGEKLFF	TGTGCCAGCAGTGTGGACAGGCGAGGCGAAAAACTGTTTTTT
TRBV28	-	14	TRBJ2-3	-	CASSSGQSTDTQYF	TGTGCCAGCAGTTCGGGGCAAAGCACAGATACGCAGTATTTT
TRBV29-1	-	11	TRBJ1-2	-	CSVDGGYGYTF	TGCAGCGTTGATGGGGGCTATGGCTACACCTTC
TRBV9	few	14	TRBJ1-1	-	CASSVDWGNTEAFF	TGTGCCAGCAGCGTAGATTGGGGAAACACTGAAGCTTTCTTT
TRBV18	-	16	TRBJ2-3	TRBD2	CASSPIRGGRGDTQYF	TGTGCCAGCTCACCAATCCGGGGGGGCCGGGGAGATACGCAGTATTTT
TRBV6-6	few	14	TRBJ1-1	TRBD1	CASSYGTGGTEAFF	TGTGCCAGCAGTTACGGTACAGGGGGCACTGAAGCTTTCTTT
TRBV9	-	16	TRBJ2-4	TRBD2	CASSAGTSGGDWIQYF	TGTGCCAGCAGCGCCGGGACTAGCGGGGGGGACTGGATTCAGTACTTC
TRBV2	-	18	TRBJ2-4	TRBD2	CASNFAGKRGTVKNIQYF	TGTGCCAGCAATTTCGCGGGTAAGCGGGGCACGGTCAAAAACATTCAGTACTTC
TRBV10-3	-	14	TRBJ2-3	TRBD2	CAISGTSGPDTQYF	TGTGCCATCAGTGGTACTAGCGGCCCAGATACGCAGTATTTT
TRBV28	-	13	TRBJ1-2	-	CASTPGGERGYTF	TGTGCCAGCACCCCTGGCGGGGAGAGGGGCTACACCTTC
TRBV7-6	-	16	TRBJ1-2	-	CASSLSSTSRGHGYTF	TGTGCCAGCAGCTTATCAAGTACCAGCAGGGGCCATGGCTACACCTTC
TRBV7-2	-	16	TRBJ2-7	-	CASTPLSGGEFYEQYF	TGTGCCAGCACCCCACTCTCAGGGGGGGAATTCTACGAGCAGTACTTC
TRBV19	-	13	TRBJ2-7	-	CASSMTKGGEQYF	TGTGCCAGTAGTATGACTAAGGGAGGCGAGCAGTACTTC
TRBV30	-	14	TRBJ2-5	TRBD2	CAWSGLAGPETQYF	TGTGCCTGGAGTGGACTAGCGGGGCCGGAGACCCAGTACTTC
TRBV5-1	-	15	TRBJ2-3	TRBD2	CASSPGTKIVDTQYF	TGCGCCAGCAGCCCCGGGACTAAAATAGTGGATACGCAGTATTTT
TRBV30	-	11	TRBJ1-2	-	CAWKGGYGYTF	TGTGCCTGGAAAGGAGGATATGGCTACACCTTC
TRBV7-2	-	16	TRBJ1-1	TRBD1	CASSISGTGGLTEAFF	TGTGCCAGCAGCATATCCGGGACAGGGGGCTTGACTGAAGCTTTCTTT
TRBV11-2	-	13	TRBJ1-1	-	CASSFQGLAEAFF	TGTGCCAGCAGCTTTCAGGGACTCGCTGAAGCTTTCTTT
TRBV7-2	-	16	TRBJ2-2	TRBD2	CASSLLAGTHTGELFF	TGTGCCAGCAGCTTACTAGCGGGGACTCACACCGGGGAGCTGTTTTTT
TRBV21-1	-	20	TRBJ1-6	-	CASSKGPGEYTSSYNSPLHF	TGTGCCAGCAGCAAAGGGCCAGGGGAATACACAAGCTCCTATAATTCACCCCTCCACTTT
TRBV27	once	15	TRBJ1-2	-	CASSWAGKVVDGYTF	TGTGCCAGCAGTTGGGCAGGGAAAGTGGTAGATGGCTACACCTTC
TRBV5-8	-	17	TRBJ2-1	-	CASSPTSLGSSYNEQFF	TGTGCCAGCAGCCCAACATCACTTGGGAGCTCCTACAATGAGCAGTTCTTC
TRBV4-2	once	16	TRBJ1-2	-	CASSQMDSQANYGYTF	TGTGCCAGCAGCCAGATGGACAGTCAAGCTAACTATGGCTACACCTTC
TRBV7-7	-	11	TRBJ2-5	-	CATGGPETQYF	TGTGCTACCGGGGGCCCAGAGACCCAGTACTTC
TRBV2	-	15	TRBJ2-6	-	CASSEARSGANVLTF	TGTGCCAGCAGTGAAGCCAGGTCTGGGGCCAACGTCCTGACTTTC
TRBV28	-	14	TRBJ1-4	-	CASLPGGPNEKLFF	TGTGCCAGCCTTCCGGGGGGCCCTAATGAAAAACTGTTTTTT
TRBV5-1	-	16	TRBJ1-4	-	CASSLAAKQGGEKLFF	TGCGCCAGCAGCTTGGCCGCTAAACAGGGAGGAGAAAAACTGTTTTTT
TRBV6-5	-	15	TRBJ2-3	TRBD2	CASRSLAALTDTQYF	TGTGCCAGCAGAAGCCTAGCGGCGCTCACAGATACGCAGTATTTT
TRBV7-6	-	14	TRBJ1-3	-	CASTQGESGNTIYF	TGTGCCAGCACACAGGGTGAATCTGGAAACACCATATATTTT
TRBV11-2	-	15	TRBJ2-3	-	CASSLGQGSTDTQYF	TGTGCCAGCAGCTTAGGCCAGGGGAGCACAGATACGCAGTATTTT